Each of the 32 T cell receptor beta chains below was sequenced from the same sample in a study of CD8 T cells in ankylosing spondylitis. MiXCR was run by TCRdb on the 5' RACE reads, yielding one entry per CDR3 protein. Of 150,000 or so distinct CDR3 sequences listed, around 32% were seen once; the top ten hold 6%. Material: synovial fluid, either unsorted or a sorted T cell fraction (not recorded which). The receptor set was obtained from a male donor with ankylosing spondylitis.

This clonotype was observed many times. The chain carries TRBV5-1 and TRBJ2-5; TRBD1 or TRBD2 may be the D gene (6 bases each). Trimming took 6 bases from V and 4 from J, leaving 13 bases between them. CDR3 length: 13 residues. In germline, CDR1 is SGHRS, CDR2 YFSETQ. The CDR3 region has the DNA TGCGCCAGCAACCCCGGGGGCGGAGAGACCCAGTACTTC. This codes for CASNPGGGETQYF. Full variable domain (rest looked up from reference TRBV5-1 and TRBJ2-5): KAGVTQTPRYLIKTRGQQVTLSCSPISGHRSVSWYQQTPGQGLQFLFEYFSETQRNKGNFPGRFSGRQFSNSRSEMNVSTLELGDSALYLCASNPGGGETQYFGPGTRLLVL.

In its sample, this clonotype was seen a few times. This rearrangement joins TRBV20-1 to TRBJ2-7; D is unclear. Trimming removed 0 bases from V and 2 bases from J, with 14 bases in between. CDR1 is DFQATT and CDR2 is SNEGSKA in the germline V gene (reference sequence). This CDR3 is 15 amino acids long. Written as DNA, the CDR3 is TGCAGTGCTAGAGATCCTATAGGTGCCCCCTACGAGCAGTACTTC. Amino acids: CSARDPIGAPYEQYF.

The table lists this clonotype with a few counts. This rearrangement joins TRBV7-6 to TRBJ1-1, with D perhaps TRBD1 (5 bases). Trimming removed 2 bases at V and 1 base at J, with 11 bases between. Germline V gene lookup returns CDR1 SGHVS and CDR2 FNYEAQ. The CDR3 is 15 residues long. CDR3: CASSLRAGQNTEAFF. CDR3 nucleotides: TGTGCCAGCAGCTTAAGGGCAGGGCAGAACACTGAAGCTTTCTTT.

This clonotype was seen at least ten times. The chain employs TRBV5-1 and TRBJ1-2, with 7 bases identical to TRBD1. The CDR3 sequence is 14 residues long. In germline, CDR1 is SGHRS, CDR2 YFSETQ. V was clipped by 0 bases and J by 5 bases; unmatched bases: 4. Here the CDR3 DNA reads TGCGCCAGCAGCTTGGCCCAGACAGGGTATGGCTACACCTTC. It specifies CASSLAQTGYGYTF.

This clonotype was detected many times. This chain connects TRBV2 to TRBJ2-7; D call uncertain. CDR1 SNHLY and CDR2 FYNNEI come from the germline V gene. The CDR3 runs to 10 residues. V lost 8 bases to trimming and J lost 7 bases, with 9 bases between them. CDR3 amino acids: CASSLFEQYF. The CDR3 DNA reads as TGTGCCAGCTCCCTCTTTGAGCAGTACTTC.

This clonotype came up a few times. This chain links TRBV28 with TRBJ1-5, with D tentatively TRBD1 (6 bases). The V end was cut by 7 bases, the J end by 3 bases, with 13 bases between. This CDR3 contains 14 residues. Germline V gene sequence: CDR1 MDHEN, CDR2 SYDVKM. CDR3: CASNPTGFNQPQHF. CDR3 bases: TGTGCCAGCAACCCGACAGGATTCAATCAGCCCCAGCATTTT.

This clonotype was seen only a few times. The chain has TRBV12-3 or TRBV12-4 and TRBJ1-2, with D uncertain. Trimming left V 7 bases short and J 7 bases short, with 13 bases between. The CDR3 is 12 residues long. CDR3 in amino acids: CASTFASLGYTF. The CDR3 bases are TGTGCCAGCACCTTCGCCAGCCTTGGCTACACCTTC.

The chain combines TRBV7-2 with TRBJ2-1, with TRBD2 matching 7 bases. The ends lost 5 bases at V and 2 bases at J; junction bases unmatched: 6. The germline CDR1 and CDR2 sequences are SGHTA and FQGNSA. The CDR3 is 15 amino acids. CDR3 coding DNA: TGTGCCAGCAGCCATACTAGCGTCGCCTACAATGAGCAGTTCTTC. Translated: CASSHTSVAYNEQFF.

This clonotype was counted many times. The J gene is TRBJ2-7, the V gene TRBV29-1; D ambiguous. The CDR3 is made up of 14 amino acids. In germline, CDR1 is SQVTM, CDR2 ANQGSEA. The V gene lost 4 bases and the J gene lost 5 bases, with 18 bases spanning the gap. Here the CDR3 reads CSVVRVGGFDEQYF. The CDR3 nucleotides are TGCAGCGTTGTTAGGGTGGGCGGATTTGACGAGCAGTACTTC.

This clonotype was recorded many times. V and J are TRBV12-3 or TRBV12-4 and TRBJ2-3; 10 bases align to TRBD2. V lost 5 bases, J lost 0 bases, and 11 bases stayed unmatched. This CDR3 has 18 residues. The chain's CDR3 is CASSPPSGRGVSTDTQYF. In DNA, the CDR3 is TGTGCCAGCAGTCCCCCCAGCGGGAGGGGGGTCAGCACAGATACGCAGTATTTT.

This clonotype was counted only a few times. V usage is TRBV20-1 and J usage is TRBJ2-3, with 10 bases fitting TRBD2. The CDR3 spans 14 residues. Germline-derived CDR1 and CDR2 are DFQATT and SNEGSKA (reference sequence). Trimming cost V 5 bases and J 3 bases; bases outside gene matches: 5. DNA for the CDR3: TGCAGTGCTCTAAGCGGGGGGGAGACAGATACGCAGTATTTT. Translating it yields CSALSGGETDTQYF.

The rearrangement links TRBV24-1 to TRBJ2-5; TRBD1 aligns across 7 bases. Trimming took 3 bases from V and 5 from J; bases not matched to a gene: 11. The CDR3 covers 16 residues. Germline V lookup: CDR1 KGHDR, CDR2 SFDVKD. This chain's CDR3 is CATSDKGTARGETQYF. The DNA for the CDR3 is TGTGCCACCAGTGATAAAGGGACAGCGAGGGGGGAGACCCAGTACTTC.

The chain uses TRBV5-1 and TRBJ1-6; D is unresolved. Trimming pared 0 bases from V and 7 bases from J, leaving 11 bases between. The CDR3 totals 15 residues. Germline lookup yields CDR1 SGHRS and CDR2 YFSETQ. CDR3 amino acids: CASSLGQLENSPLHF. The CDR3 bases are TGCGCCAGCAGCTTGGGGCAGCTGGAGAATTCACCCCTCCACTTT.

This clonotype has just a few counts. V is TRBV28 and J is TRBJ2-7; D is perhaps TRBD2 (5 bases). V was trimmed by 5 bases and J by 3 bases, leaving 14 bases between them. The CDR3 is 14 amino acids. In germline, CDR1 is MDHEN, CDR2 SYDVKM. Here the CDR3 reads CASSPHRGDYEQYF. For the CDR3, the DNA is TGTGCCAGCAGTCCCCATCGGGGAGACTACGAGCAGTACTTC.

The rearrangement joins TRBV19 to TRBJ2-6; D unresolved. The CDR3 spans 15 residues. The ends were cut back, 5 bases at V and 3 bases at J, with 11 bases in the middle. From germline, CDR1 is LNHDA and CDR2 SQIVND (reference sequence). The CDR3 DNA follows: TGTGCCAGTAGTCCCCTACCTTATGGGGCCAACGTCCTGACTTTC. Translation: CASSPLPYGANVLTF.

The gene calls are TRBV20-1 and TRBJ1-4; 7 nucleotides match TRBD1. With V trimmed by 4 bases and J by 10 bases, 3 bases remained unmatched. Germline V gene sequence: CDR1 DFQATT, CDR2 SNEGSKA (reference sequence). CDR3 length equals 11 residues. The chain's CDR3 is CSAKRQGKLFF. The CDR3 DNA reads TGCAGTGCTAAAAGACAGGGAAAACTGTTTTTT.

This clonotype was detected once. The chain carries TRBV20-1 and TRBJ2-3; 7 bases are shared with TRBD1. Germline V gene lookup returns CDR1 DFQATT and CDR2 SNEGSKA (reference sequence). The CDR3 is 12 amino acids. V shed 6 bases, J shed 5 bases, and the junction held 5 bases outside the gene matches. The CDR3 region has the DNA TGCAGTGCAAACTACAGGGGAGATACGCAGTATTTT. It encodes CSANYRGDTQYF.

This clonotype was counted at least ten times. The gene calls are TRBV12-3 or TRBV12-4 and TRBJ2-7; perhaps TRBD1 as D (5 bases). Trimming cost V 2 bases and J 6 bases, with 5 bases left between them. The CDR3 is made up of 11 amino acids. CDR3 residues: CASSLRGEQYF. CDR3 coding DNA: TGTGCCAGCAGTTTAAGGGGCGAGCAGTACTTC.

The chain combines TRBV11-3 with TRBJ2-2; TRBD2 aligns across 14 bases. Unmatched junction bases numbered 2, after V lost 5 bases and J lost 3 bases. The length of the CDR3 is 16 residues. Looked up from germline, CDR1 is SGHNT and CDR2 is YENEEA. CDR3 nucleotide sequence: TGTGCCAGCAGCCCGGGACTAGCGGGGGACACCGGGGAGCTGTTTTTT. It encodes CASSPGLAGDTGELFF.

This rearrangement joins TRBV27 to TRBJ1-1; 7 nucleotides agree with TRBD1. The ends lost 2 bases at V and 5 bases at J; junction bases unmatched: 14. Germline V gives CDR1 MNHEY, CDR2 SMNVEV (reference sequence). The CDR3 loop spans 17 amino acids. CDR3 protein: CASSLRPDREEKTEAFF. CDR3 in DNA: TGTGCCAGCAGTTTACGCCCCGACAGGGAGGAGAAAACTGAAGCTTTCTTT.

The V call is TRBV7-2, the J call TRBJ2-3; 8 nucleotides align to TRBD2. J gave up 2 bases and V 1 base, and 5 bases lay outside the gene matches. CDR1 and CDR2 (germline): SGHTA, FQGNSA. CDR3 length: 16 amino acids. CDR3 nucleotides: TGTGCCAGCAGCTTAGTCGGCGGGGGGAACACAGATACGCAGTATTTT. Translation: CASSLVGGGNTDTQYF.

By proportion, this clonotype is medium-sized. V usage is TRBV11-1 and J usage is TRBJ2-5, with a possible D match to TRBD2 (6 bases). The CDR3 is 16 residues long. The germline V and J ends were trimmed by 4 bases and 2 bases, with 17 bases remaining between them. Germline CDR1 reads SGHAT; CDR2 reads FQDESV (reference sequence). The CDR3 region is CASSSQTASAQETQYF. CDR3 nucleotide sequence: TGTGCCAGCAGCTCCCAGACGGCTAGCGCTCAAGAGACCCAGTACTTC.

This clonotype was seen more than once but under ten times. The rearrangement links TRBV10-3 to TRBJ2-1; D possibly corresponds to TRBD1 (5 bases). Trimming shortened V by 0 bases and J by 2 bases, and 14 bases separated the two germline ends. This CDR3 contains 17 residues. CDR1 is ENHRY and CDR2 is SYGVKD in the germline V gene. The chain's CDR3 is CAISESAGNPPYNEQFF. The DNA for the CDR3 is TGTGCCATCAGTGAGTCAGCAGGGAACCCCCCCTACAATGAGCAGTTCTTC.

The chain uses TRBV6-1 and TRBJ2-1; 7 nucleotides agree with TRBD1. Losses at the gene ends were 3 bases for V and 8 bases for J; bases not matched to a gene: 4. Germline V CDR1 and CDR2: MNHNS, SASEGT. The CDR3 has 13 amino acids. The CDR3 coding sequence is TGTGCCAGCAGTGACCACAGGGGCGATGAGCAGTTCTTC. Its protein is CASSDHRGDEQFF.

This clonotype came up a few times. In nucleotides, the CDR3 is TGTGCTAGTGGTTTGGGTTCAGATACGCAGTATTTT. This translates into CASGLGSDTQYF. This chain connects TRBV12-5 to TRBJ2-3; no clear D gene. This CDR3 is 12 amino acids long. The germline V gene has CDR1 LGHNT and CDR2 FRNRAP. Between the trimmed V and J ends, which lost 1 base and 4 bases, there was a span of 3 bases.

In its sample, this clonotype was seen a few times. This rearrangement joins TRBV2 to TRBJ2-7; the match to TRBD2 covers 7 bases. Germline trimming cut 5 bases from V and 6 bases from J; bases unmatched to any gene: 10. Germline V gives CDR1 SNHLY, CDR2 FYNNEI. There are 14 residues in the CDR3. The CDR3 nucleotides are TGTGCCAGCAGTCCAATCGGGGGGTCAGGCGAGCAGTACTTC. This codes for CASSPIGGSGEQYF.

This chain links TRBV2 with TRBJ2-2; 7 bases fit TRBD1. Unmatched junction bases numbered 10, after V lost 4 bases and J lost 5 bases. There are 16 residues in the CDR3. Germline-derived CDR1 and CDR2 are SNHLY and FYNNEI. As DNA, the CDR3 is TGTGCCAGCAGTGTCGCGCTAGGGGGCCGGACCGGGGAGCTGTTTTTT. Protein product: CASSVALGGRTGELFF.

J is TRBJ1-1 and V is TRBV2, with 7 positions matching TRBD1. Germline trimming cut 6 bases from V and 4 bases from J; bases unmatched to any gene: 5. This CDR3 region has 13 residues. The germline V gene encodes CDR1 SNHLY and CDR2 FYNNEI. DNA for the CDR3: TGTGCCAGCAGGTCCGACAGGGTCACTGAAGCTTTCTTT. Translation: CASRSDRVTEAFF.

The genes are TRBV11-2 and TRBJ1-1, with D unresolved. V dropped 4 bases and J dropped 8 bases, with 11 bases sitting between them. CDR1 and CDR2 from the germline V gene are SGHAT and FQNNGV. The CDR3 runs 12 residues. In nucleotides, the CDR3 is TGTGCCAGCAGCTCCTTTGGCGGCGAAGCTTTCTTT. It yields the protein CASSSFGGEAFF. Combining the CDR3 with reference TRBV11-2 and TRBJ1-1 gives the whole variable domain EAGVAQSPRYKIIEKRQSVAFWCNPISGHATLYWYQQILGQGPKLLIQFQNNGVVDDSQLPKDRFSAERLKGVDSTLKIQPAKLEDSAVYLCASSSFGGEAFFGQGTRLTVV.

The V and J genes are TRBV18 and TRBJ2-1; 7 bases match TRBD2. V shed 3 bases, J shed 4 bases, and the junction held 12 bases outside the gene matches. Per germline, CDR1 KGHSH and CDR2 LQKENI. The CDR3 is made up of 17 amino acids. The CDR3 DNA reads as TGTGCCAGCTCACCGGGAGGAGCGGGGATCGCTTACAATGAGCAGTTCTTC. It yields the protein CASSPGGAGIAYNEQFF.

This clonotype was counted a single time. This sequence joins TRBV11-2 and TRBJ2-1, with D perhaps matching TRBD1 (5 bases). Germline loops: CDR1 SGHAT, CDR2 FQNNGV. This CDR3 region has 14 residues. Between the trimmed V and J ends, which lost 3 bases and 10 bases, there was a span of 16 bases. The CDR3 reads CASSFGSGSGEQFF. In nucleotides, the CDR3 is TGTGCCAGCAGCTTTGGATCAGGGTCAGGGGAGCAGTTCTTC.

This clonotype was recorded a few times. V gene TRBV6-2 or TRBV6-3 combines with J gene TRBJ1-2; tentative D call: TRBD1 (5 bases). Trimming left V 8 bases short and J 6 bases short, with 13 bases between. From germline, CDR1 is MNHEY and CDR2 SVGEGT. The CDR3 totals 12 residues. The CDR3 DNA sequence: TGTGCCAGCTCAACGGGAGGGGATGGCTACACCTTC. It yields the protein CASSTGGDGYTF.